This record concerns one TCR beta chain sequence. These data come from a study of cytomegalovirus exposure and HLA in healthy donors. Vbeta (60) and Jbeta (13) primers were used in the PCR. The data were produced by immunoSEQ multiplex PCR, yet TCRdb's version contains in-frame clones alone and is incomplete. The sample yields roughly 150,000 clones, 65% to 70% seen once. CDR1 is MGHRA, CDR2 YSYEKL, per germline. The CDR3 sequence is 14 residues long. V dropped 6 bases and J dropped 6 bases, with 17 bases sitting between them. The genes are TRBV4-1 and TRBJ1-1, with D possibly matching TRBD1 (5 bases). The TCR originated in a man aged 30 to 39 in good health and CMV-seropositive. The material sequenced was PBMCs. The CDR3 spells CASRGWAGFAEAFF. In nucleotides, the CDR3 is TGCGCCAGCAGGGGCTGGGCAGGGTTTGCTGAAGCTTTCTTT.